This T cell receptor beta chain stems from a study of identical twins. Only a few counts were recorded for this clonotype. TCRdb reprocessed the 5' RACE reads with MiXCR, giving one entry per CDR3 protein. The data show roughly 200,000 distinct CDR3 sequences, with less than 8% seen just once and around 2.1% held by the top ten. CDR1 is SGDLS and CDR2 is YYNGEE in the germline V gene. The CDR3 loop spans 15 amino acids. With 3 bases removed from V and 9 bases from J, the gap between germline ends came to 16 bases. Another study also made use of these data, one on yellow fever vaccine responses in identical twins.

The source of this sequence is a woman aged 18-29 years in good health. The chain uses TRBV9 and TRBJ1-6; a weak D match, TRBD1 (6 bases). Sequencing was performed on memory (CD45RO+) T cells sorted from blood. The CDR3 DNA follows: TGTGCCAGCAGCGCCGGACAGCAGGCTGGTTCACCCCTCCACTTT. Amino acids: CASSAGQQAGSPLHF.